The clone carrying this T cell receptor (beta chain) was detected many times. Germline V gene data show CDR1 as MNHEY and CDR2 as SVGEGT. This CDR3 region has 14 residues. V was clipped by 6 bases and J by 0 bases; unmatched bases: 2. This entry is derived from a study of regulatory T cells in long-lasting Graves disease. As to time point: newly diagnosed GD, antithyroid drugs for less than 3 months. After RNA was extracted from PBMCs, the TCR library was made from it. Into tubes containing EDTA, roughly 8.8 milliliters of peripheral blood were drawn. In building TCR beta libraries, iRepertoire HTBI primers were used together with Arm-PCR of CDR3 regions. From the multiplex PCR reads, TCRdb called clonotypes with MiXCR, one entry per CDR3 protein. Of about 440,000 distinct CDR3 sequences listed, over 15% were seen once; the top ten hold 20% to 25%. This sample was shared with a second study, whose subject was T cells in Graves' hyperthyroidism and ophthalmopathy.

The receptor was derived from a woman in her late teens or twenties with Graves disease. Sample: peripheral blood mononuclear cells (PBMCs), taken at new diagnosis, from a patient treated with antithyroid drugs. This sequence joins TRBV6-2 or TRBV6-3 and TRBJ2-1, with 7 bases identical to TRBD2. CDR3 coding DNA: TGTGCCAGCAGGCGGGAGAGCTCCTACAATGAGCAGTTCTTC. This gives the protein CASRRESSYNEQFF.